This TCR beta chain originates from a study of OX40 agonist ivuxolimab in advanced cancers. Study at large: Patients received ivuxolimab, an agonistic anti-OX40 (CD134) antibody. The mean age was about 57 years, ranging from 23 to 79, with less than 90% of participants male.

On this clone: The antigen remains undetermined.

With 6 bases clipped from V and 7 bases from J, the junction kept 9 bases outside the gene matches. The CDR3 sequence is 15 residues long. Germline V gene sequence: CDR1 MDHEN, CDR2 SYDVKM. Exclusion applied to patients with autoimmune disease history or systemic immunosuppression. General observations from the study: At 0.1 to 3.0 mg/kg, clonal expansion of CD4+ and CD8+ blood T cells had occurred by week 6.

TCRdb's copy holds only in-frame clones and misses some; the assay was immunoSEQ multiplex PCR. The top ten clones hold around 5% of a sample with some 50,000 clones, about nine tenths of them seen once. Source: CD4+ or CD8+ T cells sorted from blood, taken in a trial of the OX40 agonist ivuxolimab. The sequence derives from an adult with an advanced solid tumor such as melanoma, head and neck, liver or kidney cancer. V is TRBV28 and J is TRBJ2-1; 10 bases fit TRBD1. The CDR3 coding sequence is TGTGCCAGCAGGCCCGACAGGGGGCTTTGGAATGAGCAGTTCTTC. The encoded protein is CASRPDRGLWNEQFF.